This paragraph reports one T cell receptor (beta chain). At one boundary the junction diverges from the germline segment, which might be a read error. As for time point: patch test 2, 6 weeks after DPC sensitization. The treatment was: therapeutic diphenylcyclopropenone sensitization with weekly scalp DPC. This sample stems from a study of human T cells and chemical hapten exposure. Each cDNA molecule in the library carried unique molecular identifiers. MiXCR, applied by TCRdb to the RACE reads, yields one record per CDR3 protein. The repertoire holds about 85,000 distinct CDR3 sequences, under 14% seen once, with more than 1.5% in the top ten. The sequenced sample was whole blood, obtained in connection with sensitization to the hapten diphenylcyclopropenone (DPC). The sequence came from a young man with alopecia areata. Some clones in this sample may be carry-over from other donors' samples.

The CDR3 loop is CAISRGTGVETQYF. Here the CDR3 DNA reads TGTGCCATCAGCCGAGGGACAGGGGTAGAGACCCAGTACTTC. The gene calls are TRBV3-1 and TRBJ2-5; 10 nucleotides align to TRBD1. This CDR3 has 14 amino acids. Germline CDR1 LGHDT, CDR2 YNNKEL (reference sequence).